Following are 26 T cell receptor beta chains from one sample sequenced in a study of control samples from healthy donors and cancer patients. Only in-frame clones appear in the TCRdb table, and some are missing; sequencing was by immunoSEQ multiplex PCR. Among roughly 200,000 clones, around 94% were seen once, and the ten largest hold about 1.6%. The sample consisted of blood. The receptors derive from a man in his fifties or sixties in good health.

The V and J genes are TRBV2 and TRBJ2-7; D perhaps matches TRBD2 (6 bases). Germline V gives CDR1 SNHLY, CDR2 FYNNEI. V was trimmed by 4 bases and J by 5 bases, leaving 12 bases between them. The CDR3 is made up of 13 amino acids. The CDR3 protein is CASSGRAGNEQYV. The DNA for the CDR3 is TGTGCCAGCAGTGGGAGGGCGGGAAACGAGCAGTACGTC.

This clone was seen a single time. The CDR3 spells CASSYDRKNTEAFF. The CDR3 DNA sequence: TGTGCCAGCAGTTACGACAGAAAGAACACTGAAGCTTTCTTT. This rearrangement joins TRBV6-5 to TRBJ1-1, with D maybe TRBD1 (5 bases). The CDR3 is 14 amino acids. Germline CDR1 MNHEY, CDR2 SVGAGI. Deletions cut 2 bases from V and 1 base from J, with 8 bases between.

The chain combines TRBV7-3 with TRBJ2-1, with D perhaps TRBD1 (6 bases). Germline V gene data show CDR1 as SGHTA and CDR2 as FQGTGA. V lost 1 base, J lost 0 bases, and 19 bases lay in between. This CDR3 spans 19 amino acids. CDR3 coding DNA: TGTGCCAGCAGCTTAAGGTCAGGGGCCAGCCCGAGCTCCTACAATGAGCAGTTCTTC. Protein product: CASSLRSGASPSSYNEQFF.

This clone was seen a handful of times. CDR3 sequence (DNA): TGTGCCAGCAGCCGGGACGGTGTGTGGCATTTT. This translates into CASSRDGVWHF. This chain links TRBV3-1 (or the pseudogene TRBV3-2) with TRBJ1-5, with D tentatively TRBD1 (5 bases). Germline V gene sequence: CDR1 LGHDT, CDR2 YNNKEL (reference sequence). The CDR3 consists of 11 residues. The V end was cut by 4 bases, the J end by 15 bases, with 13 bases between.

This chain joins TRBV29-1 and TRBJ2-5, with 10 bases aligning to TRBD1. The CDR3 runs 15 residues. With 7 bases clipped from V and 4 bases from J, the junction kept 12 bases outside the gene matches. Germline CDR1 is SQVTM and CDR2 is ANQGSEA. In DNA form, the CDR3 reads TGCAGCGCCCAATTAGCGGGACAGGGGATAGAGACCCAGTACTTC. Translated: CSAQLAGQGIETQYF.

The genes are TRBV5-6 and TRBJ1-1; D is unclear. V gave up 0 bases and J gave up 6 bases, with 12 bases separating them. There are 14 residues in the CDR3. Per the germline V gene, CDR1 is SGHDT and CDR2 is YYEEEE. CDR3 sequence reads: CASSLEGDGAEAFF. DNA for the CDR3: TGTGCCAGCAGCTTGGAAGGAGACGGCGCTGAAGCTTTCTTT.

The chain links TRBV6-5 to TRBJ1-3; D is unclear. V shed 7 bases and J shed 0 bases, with 10 bases lying between them. The CDR3 is 14 residues long. The germline V gene encodes CDR1 MNHEY and CDR2 SVGAGI. The DNA of the CDR3 is TGTGCCAGCACTCCGGGGTACTCTGGAAACACCATATATTTT. This sequence encodes CASTPGYSGNTIYF.

The chain couples TRBV25-1 to TRBJ2-5; D gene unclear. Trimming removed 0 bases at V and 4 bases at J, with 12 bases between. The germline CDR1 and CDR2 sequences are MGHDK and SYGVNS. The CDR3 is made up of 15 amino acids. CDR3 loop: CASSEYSRRAETQYF. Here the CDR3 DNA reads TGTGCCAGCAGTGAATATTCTCGTAGGGCAGAGACCCAGTACTTC.

The chain combines TRBV29-1 with TRBJ2-1; D is undetermined. The V end was cut by 6 bases, the J end by 10 bases, with 13 bases between. The CDR3 spans 11 residues. The V gene's germline CDR1 is SQVTM and CDR2 ANQGSEA. The chain's CDR3 is CSVGRVLEQFF. Here the CDR3 DNA reads TGCAGCGTGGGTAGGGTGCTGGAGCAGTTCTTC.

CDR3 loop: CATSRDWNTDQPQHF. The CDR3 region has the DNA TGTGCCACCAGCAGAGATTGGAACACGGATCAGCCCCAGCATTTT. The J gene is TRBJ1-5, the V gene TRBV15, with D unresolved. The CDR3 is 15 residues long. The germline V gene has CDR1 LNHNV and CDR2 YYDKDF (reference sequence). V shed 0 bases and J shed 5 bases, with 11 bases lying between them.

The J gene is TRBJ2-5, the V gene TRBV10-1, with D tentatively TRBD1 (6 bases). Trimming took 5 bases from V and 5 from J, leaving 21 bases between them. Per the germline V gene, CDR1 is WNHNN and CDR2 is SYGVQD (reference sequence). The CDR3 runs to 16 residues. The CDR3 nucleotides read TGCGCCAGCAGTCCCCTGGGGGCAGGCGTGGGGGAGACCCAGTACTTC. This translates into CASSPLGAGVGETQYF.

The gene calls are TRBV21-1 and TRBJ2-2; TRBD1, as called in the table, went unchecked against the DNA. TRBV21-1 is assigned pseudogene status. The CDR3 is made up of 16 amino acids. CDR3 region: CASSTQGQGVTGELFF. The CDR3, as DNA: TGTGCCAGCAGCACTCAGGGACAGGGGGTTACCGGGGAGCTGTTTTTT.

The chain recombines TRBV6-5 with TRBJ1-1; 7 bases match TRBD1. Trimming removed 7 bases from V and 8 bases from J; junction bases left unmatched: 7. This CDR3 is 12 amino acids long. CDR1 is MNHEY and CDR2 is SVGAGI in the germline V gene. CDR3 amino acids: CASIQDRPEAFF. The CDR3 DNA sequence: TGTGCCAGCATTCAGGACAGGCCAGAAGCTTTCTTT.

The CDR3 is CASSQAVAPRAFF. The CDR3 nucleotides read TGTGCCAGCAGCCAAGCTGTGGCCCCAAGGGCTTTCTTT. The chain carries TRBV3-1 (or the pseudogene TRBV3-2) and TRBJ1-1; unclear D gene. Germline V lookup: CDR1 LGHDT, CDR2 YNNKEL (reference sequence). This CDR3 is built from 13 residues. Deletions cut 1 base from V and 11 bases from J, with 14 bases between.

This sequence joins TRBV5-8 and TRBJ1-6, with D hard to call. Trimming pared 0 bases from V and 6 bases from J, leaving 7 bases between. Germline V gene sequence: CDR1 SGHTS, CDR2 YDEGEE. This CDR3 contains 14 residues. CDR3 nucleotides: TGTGCCAGCAGCTTGGGGGTTCCTAATTCACCCCTCCACTTT. This codes for CASSLGVPNSPLHF.

This clone was counted a single time. The chain recombines TRBV20-1 with TRBJ1-1, with unresolved D. The CDR3 runs to 11 residues. Trimming pared 5 bases from V and 11 bases from J, leaving 15 bases between. The germline gives CDR1 DFQATT, CDR2 SNEGSKA (reference sequence). The CDR3 DNA reads as TGCAGTGCTCCCGGCCCTATGAGGGCTTTCTTT. Translation gives CSAPGPMRAFF.

This chain connects TRBV5-1 to TRBJ1-1; D remains unclear. The germline CDR1 and CDR2 sequences are SGHRS and YFSETQ. Trimming took off 2 bases at V and 5 bases at J, with 10 bases between the two ends. This CDR3 contains 13 residues. For the CDR3, the DNA is TGCGCCAGCAGCTTCATGGGTAGGACTGAAGCTTTCTTT. Residues: CASSFMGRTEAFF.

The chain combines TRBV7-9 with TRBJ1-3, with 8 nucleotides matching TRBD1. Germline V gives CDR1 SEHNR, CDR2 FQNEAQ (reference sequence). The CDR3 contains 16 residues. The trim removed 3 bases at V and 0 bases at J, leaving 4 bases unmatched. CDR3 coding DNA: TGTGCCAGCAGCTTTAGACAGGGGAGCTCTGGAAACACCATATATTTT. This sequence encodes CASSFRQGSSGNTIYF.

The chain is built from TRBV15 and TRBJ2-3, with a weak D call TRBD1 (5 bases). CDR1 LNHNV and CDR2 YYDKDF come from the germline V gene (reference sequence). This CDR3 contains 12 residues. The V end was cut by 1 base, the J end by 8 bases, with 7 bases between. The CDR3 DNA reads as TGTGCCACCAGCAGAGCAAGGGGTACGCAGTATTTT. Protein: CATSRARGTQYF.

The rearrangement joins TRBV6-5 to TRBJ1-1, with TRBD1 identical over 9 bases. Germline assignment: CDR1 MNHEY and CDR2 SVGAGI. The V and J ends lost 7 bases and 5 bases, in that order; junction bases with no gene match: 8. There are 14 residues in the CDR3. Here the CDR3 DNA reads TGTGCCAGCACTTTGGACAGGGGCGGGACTGAAGCTTTCTTT. Residues: CASTLDRGGTEAFF.

The V gene is TRBV5-1, the J gene TRBJ2-1; D is undetermined. Trimming stripped 2 bases from V and 0 bases from J, with 9 bases between. This CDR3 comprises 15 residues. Germline assignment: CDR1 SGHRS and CDR2 YFSETQ. Written as DNA, the CDR3 is TGCGCCAGCAGCTTCGACTCCCGCTCCTACAATGAGCAGTTCTTC. This translates into CASSFDSRSYNEQFF. The full variable domain, in which reference TRBV5-1 and TRBJ2-1 provide the parts outside the CDR3, is KAGVTQTPRYLIKTRGQQVTLSCSPISGHRSVSWYQQTPGQGLQFLFEYFSETQRNKGNFPGRFSGRQFSNSRSEMNVSTLELGDSALYLCASSFDSRSYNEQFFGPGTRLTVL.

The chain has TRBV5-4 and TRBJ2-2; tentative D call: TRBD1 (7 bases). This CDR3 comprises 16 residues. Germline values: CDR1 SGHNT, CDR2 YYREEE (reference sequence). The V and J ends lost 3 bases and 2 bases respectively, with 14 bases between them. CDR3 sequence: CASSSAGGKNTGELFF. Here the CDR3 DNA reads TGTGCCAGCAGCTCCGCAGGGGGGAAAAACACCGGGGAGCTGTTTTTT.

The count of this clone is one. The V call is TRBV25-1, the J call TRBJ1-1, with 8 positions matching TRBD1. CDR1 is MGHDK, CDR2 SYGVNS, per germline. This CDR3 region has 14 residues. V trimming: 4 bases; J trimming: 5 bases; junction bases outside the gene matches: 6. The chain's CDR3 is CASSGRQGRTEAFF. The CDR3, as DNA: TGTGCCAGCAGTGGACGACAGGGGAGGACTGAAGCTTTCTTT.

The chain's CDR3 is CASRSATGVWQPQHF. As DNA, the CDR3 is TGTGCCAGTCGAAGTGCGACAGGGGTGTGGCAGCCCCAGCATTTT. The V gene is TRBV19, the J gene TRBJ1-5, with TRBD1 matching 8 bases. The CDR3 is made up of 15 amino acids. CDR1 and CDR2 from the germline V gene are LNHDA and SQIVND (reference sequence). V shed 8 bases and J 7 bases; nucleotides not matched to a gene: 13.

This rearrangement joins TRBV10-1 to TRBJ1-1; no definite D call. This CDR3 comprises 15 residues. Germline values: CDR1 WNHNN, CDR2 SYGVQD (reference sequence). The V end was cut by 0 bases, the J end by 3 bases, with 11 bases between. The CDR3 loop is CASSESVVTHTEAFF. CDR3 DNA: TGCGCCAGCAGTGAGTCAGTGGTCACGCACACTGAAGCTTTCTTT.

The chain couples TRBV7-9 to TRBJ1-4; the D gene is possibly TRBD1 (5 bases). Germline V gene lookup returns CDR1 SEHNR and CDR2 FQNEAQ (reference sequence). Trimming took 8 bases from V and 4 from J, leaving 23 bases between them. CDR3 length: 17 residues. In DNA, the CDR3 is TGTGCCAGCGAACCCGTTGGGACCAGGAGCATTAATGAAAAACTGTTTTTT. It codes for CASEPVGTRSINEKLFF. The full variable domain, in which reference TRBV7-9 and TRBJ1-4 provide the parts outside the CDR3, is DTGVSQNPRHKITKRGQNVTFRCDPISEHNRLYWYRQTLGQGPEFLTYFQNEAQLEKSRLLSDRFSAERPKGSFSTLEIQRTEQGDSAMYLCASEPVGTRSINEKLFFGSGTQLSVL.